This TCR beta chain is from a study of T cell changes during pregnancy in multiple sclerosis. Germline CDR1 SGHRS, CDR2 YFSETQ. There are 17 residues in the CDR3. Trimming removed 2 bases from V and 3 bases from J, with 20 bases in between. Measured with immunoSEQ multiplex PCR; TCRdb has only the in-frame clones, and not every one. Among about 98,000 clones listed, about 91% were seen once. The clonotype originates from a female donor in good health, enrolled as a control in a pregnancy study. The chain couples TRBV5-1 to TRBJ1-2; D might be TRBD1 (6 bases). The sample here was peripheral blood, taken after pregnancy. CDR3 DNA sequence: TGCGCCAGCAGCTTAACACCCGCGACAGGTTTTTACTATGGCTACACCTTC. Protein: CASSLTPATGFYYGYTF.